A selection of T cell receptor beta chains follows, all from one sample in a study of cytomegalovirus exposure and HLA in healthy donors. Clones were read by immunoSEQ multiplex PCR, and TCRdb kept only the in-frame ones, dropping some. The profile shows fewer than 200,000 clones, 77% of them singletons. Sequencing was done on a sample of PBMCs. Receptor source: a male donor in good health and CMV-seropositive. Each CDR3 is given with its conserved first and last residue. The D gene is left open where the match is weak. Rows may omit the clone size; those that give it use once, few, many or a size class.

>once|TRBD1|TRBJ2-7|TRBV6-5
TGTGCCAGCAGTTACTCCAGGGACAGGGCCTACGAGCAGTACTTC
CASSYSRDRAYEQYF
>-|-|TRBJ1-2|TRBV15
TGTGCCACCAGCAGGGATAGGACAGTTTCCAACTATGGCTACACCTTC
CATSRDRTVSNYGYTF
>-|-|TRBJ2-7|TRBV4-1
TGCGCCAGCAGCCAAGATGGGGCAAACGAGCAGTACTTC
CASSQDGANEQYF
>-|TRBD2|TRBJ2-7|TRBV7-9
TGTGCCAGCAGCCTCGGGACTAGTCACTACGAGCAGTACTTC
CASSLGTSHYEQYF
>-|-|TRBJ2-2|TRBV7-3
TGTGCCAGCAGCTTAAACGATAGCCCAAGCACCGGGGAGCTGTTTTTT
CASSLNDSPSTGELFF
>-|TRBD1|TRBJ2-5|TRBV4-1
TGCGCCAGCAGCCGCATCGGGACAGAAGGGACCCAGTACTTC
CASSRIGTEGTQYF
>-|TRBD1|TRBJ1-4|TRBV19
TGTGCCAGTAGTAGAGGGACAGGGGGCATTGAAAAACTGTTTTTT
CASSRGTGGIEKLFF
>-|-|TRBJ2-5|TRBV2
TGTGCCAGCAGTGAAGAGGAACAGGGCCAGCAGTACTTC
CASSEEEQGQQYF
>once|-|TRBJ2-7|TRBV27
TGTGCCAGCACCCGCCCTGGGAGTCCCTACGAGCAGTACTTC
CASTRPGSPYEQYF
>-|TRBD1|TRBJ2-7|TRBV27
TGTGCCAGCAGTTCAGGACAGGCGGGTCCCGAGCAGTACTTC
CASSSGQAGPEQYF
>-|-|TRBJ2-5|TRBV7-7
TGTGCTAGCAGCTTAGGTGGGGGGGCCCAAGAGACCCAGTACTTC
CASSLGGGAQETQYF
>-|-|TRBJ2-7|TRBV10-3
TGTGCCATCACCGGGGGAGGTTACGAGCAGTACTTC
CAITGGGYEQYF
>-|-|TRBJ2-6|TRBV16
TGTGCCAGCAGCCAATTTGTCGGACACCACCTCGCTGGGGCCAACGTCCTGACTTTC
CASSQFVGHHLAGANVLTF
>few|TRBD1|TRBJ1-6|TRBV19
TGTGCCAGTAGTATAGATCGACAGGGCCGTTCACCCCTCCACTTT
CASSIDRQGRSPLHF